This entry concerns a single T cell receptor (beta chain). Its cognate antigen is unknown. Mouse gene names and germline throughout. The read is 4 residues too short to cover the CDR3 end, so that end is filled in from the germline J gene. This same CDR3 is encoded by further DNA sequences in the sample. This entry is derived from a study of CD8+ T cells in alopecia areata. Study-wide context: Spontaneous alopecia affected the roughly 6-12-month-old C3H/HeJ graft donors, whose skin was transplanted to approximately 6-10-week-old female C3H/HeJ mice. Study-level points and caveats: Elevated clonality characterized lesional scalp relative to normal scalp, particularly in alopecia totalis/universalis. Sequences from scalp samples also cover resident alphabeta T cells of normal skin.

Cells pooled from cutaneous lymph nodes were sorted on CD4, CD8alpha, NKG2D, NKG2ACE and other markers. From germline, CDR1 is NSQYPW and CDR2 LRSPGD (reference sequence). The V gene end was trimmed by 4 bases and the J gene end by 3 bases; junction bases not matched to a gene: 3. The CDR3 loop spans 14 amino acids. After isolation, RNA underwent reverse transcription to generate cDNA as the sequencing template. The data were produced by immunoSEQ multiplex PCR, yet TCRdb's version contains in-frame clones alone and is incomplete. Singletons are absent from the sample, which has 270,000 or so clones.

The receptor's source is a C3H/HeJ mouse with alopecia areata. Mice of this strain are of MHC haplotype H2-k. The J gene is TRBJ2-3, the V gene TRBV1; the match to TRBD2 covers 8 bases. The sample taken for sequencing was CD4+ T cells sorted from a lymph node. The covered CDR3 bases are TGCACCTGCAGTGGGGACTGGTCCGCAGAA. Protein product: CTCSGDWSAE. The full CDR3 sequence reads CTCSGDWSAETLYF. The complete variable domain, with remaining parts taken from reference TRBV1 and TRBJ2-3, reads VTLLEQNPRWRLVPRGQAVNLRCILKNSQYPWMSWYQQDLQKQLQWLFTLRSPGDKEVKSLPGADYLATRVTDTELRLQVANMSQGRTLYCTCSGDWSAETLYFGSGTRLTVL.